The 23 T cell receptor beta chains presented below share a single source sample, sequenced in a study of control samples from healthy donors and cancer patients. Generated by immunoSEQ multiplex PCR, the TCRdb table keeps only in-frame clones and is missing some. The sample lists approximately 58,000 clones; 87% were seen once. The sample taken for sequencing was PBMCs. Receptors were obtained from a man aged 60-69 years with head and neck cancer.

The DNA of the CDR3 is TGCGCCAGCAGCTTGGGGGGGACTAGCAGCAACAATGAGCAGTTCTTC. Its protein is CASSLGGTSSNNEQFF. The chain employs TRBV5-1 and TRBJ2-1, with 9 bases lining up with TRBD2. The germline gives CDR1 SGHRS, CDR2 YFSETQ. J gave up 5 bases and V 0 bases, and 6 bases lay outside the gene matches. CDR3 length: 16 residues.

V and J are TRBV6-5 and TRBJ2-7; tentatively, D is TRBD2 (6 bases). Germline CDR1 is MNHEY and CDR2 is SVGAGI. Trimming removed 6 bases from V and 3 bases from J, with 15 bases in between. CDR3 length: 14 residues. CDR3 protein: CASSGSGDIYEQYF. Written as DNA, the CDR3 is TGTGCCAGCAGCGGGAGTGGGGATATCTACGAGCAGTACTTC.

The chain combines TRBV7-9 with TRBJ2-1; D possibly matches TRBD1 or TRBD2 (6 bases each). CDR3 length: 12 residues. The V end was cut by 1 base, the J end by 10 bases, with 8 bases between. Per germline, CDR1 SEHNR and CDR2 FQNEAQ (reference sequence). The CDR3 bases are TGTGCCAGCAGCTTAGTAGGGGGGGAGCAGTTCTTC. Its protein is CASSLVGGEQFF.

This sequence joins TRBV5-5 and TRBJ1-3; D unclear. Deletions cut 1 base from V and 0 bases from J, with 8 bases between. The CDR3 totals 15 residues. Per germline, CDR1 SGHKS and CDR2 YYEKEE (reference sequence). CDR3 protein: CASSLNLFSGNTIYF. DNA of the CDR3: TGTGCCAGCAGCTTGAACCTTTTCTCTGGAAACACCATATATTTT.

The sample holds one count of this clone. The rearrangement uses TRBV6-5 and TRBJ1-5; no clear D. The CDR3 extends over 14 amino acids. V was shortened by 6 bases and J by 6 bases, with 15 bases between the two germline ends. CDR1 and CDR2 from the germline V gene are MNHEY and SVGAGI. CDR3 bases: TGTGCCAGCAGGGGTTCCCTAGGCGGTCAGCCCCAGCATTTT. Translation gives CASRGSLGGQPQHF.

The chain has TRBV18 and TRBJ2-7; 10 nucleotides agree with TRBD1. The germline V gene has CDR1 KGHSH and CDR2 LQKENI. The CDR3 is made up of 16 amino acids. V trimming: 4 bases; J trimming: 2 bases; junction bases outside the gene matches: 8. Here the CDR3 DNA reads TGTGCCAGCTCACAATTAGCCGGACAGGGGGCCTACGAGCAGTACTTC. Amino acids: CASSQLAGQGAYEQYF.

The genes are TRBV3-1 (or the pseudogene TRBV3-2) and TRBJ1-3; D may be TRBD1 (5 bases). Germline CDR1 reads LGHDT; CDR2 reads YNNKEL (reference sequence). The CDR3 consists of 14 residues. The germline V and J ends were trimmed by 4 bases and 1 base, with 8 bases remaining between them. DNA for the CDR3: TGTGCCAGCAGCCGGGGGGGGTCTGGAAACACCATATATTTT. It codes for CASSRGGSGNTIYF.

V and J are TRBV19 and TRBJ1-3; TRBD1 agrees at 10 bases. The V and J ends lost 7 bases and 2 bases, in that order; junction bases with no gene match: 8. Germline V gives CDR1 LNHDA, CDR2 SQIVND (reference sequence). The length of the CDR3 is 16 residues. The CDR3 loop reads CASTEAGTGAGNTIYF. The CDR3 region has the DNA TGTGCCAGTACTGAGGCCGGGACAGGGGCTGGAAACACCATATATTTT.

This clone turned up a few times. J is TRBJ2-7 and V is TRBV6-5; tentatively, D is TRBD2 (6 bases). CDR1 is MNHEY and CDR2 is SVGAGI in the germline V gene. V was trimmed by 6 bases and J by 4 bases, leaving 7 bases between them. The length of the CDR3 is 11 residues. The DNA of the CDR3 is TGTGCCAGCAGGGGGGGATACGAGCAGTACTTC. It yields the protein CASRGGYEQYF.

The chain uses TRBV5-1 and TRBJ2-5, with 9 nucleotides matching TRBD1. Per germline, CDR1 SGHRS and CDR2 YFSETQ. This CDR3 spans 16 amino acids. V shed 0 bases and J 3 bases; nucleotides not matched to a gene: 6. The CDR3 is CASSLGTTGGKETQYF. The DNA for the CDR3 is TGCGCCAGCAGCTTGGGGACCACAGGGGGCAAAGAGACCCAGTACTTC.

The chain couples TRBV19 to TRBJ1-5; D is ambiguous. The V end was cut by 8 bases, the J end by 5 bases, with 16 bases between. Germline CDR1 reads LNHDA; CDR2 reads SQIVND (reference sequence). The CDR3 length is 14 residues. The CDR3: CASRSRGGDQPQHF. CDR3 sequence (DNA): TGTGCCAGTCGAAGTCGGGGTGGCGATCAGCCCCAGCATTTT.

The chain recombines TRBV5-1 with TRBJ2-1; TRBD1 matches 10 bases. Germline V CDR1 and CDR2: SGHRS, YFSETQ. The V gene end was trimmed by 5 bases and the J gene end by 2 bases; junction bases not matched to a gene: 4. The CDR3 is made up of 15 amino acids. CDR3 sequence (DNA): TGCGCCAGCAGAACCGGGACAGGGGCCTACAATGAGCAGTTCTTC. Amino acid sequence: CASRTGTGAYNEQFF.

J is TRBJ1-2 and V is TRBV28; 8 positions match TRBD1. CDR3 length equals 12 residues. CDR1 is MDHEN, CDR2 SYDVKM, per germline. Trimming took 5 bases from V and 6 from J; bases not matched to a gene: 2. The CDR3 DNA is TGTGCCAGCAGTGGACAGGGCCATGGCTACACCTTC. It specifies CASSGQGHGYTF.

This clone was counted between two and nine times. The gene calls are TRBV27 and TRBJ2-3; 13 positions match TRBD2. From germline, CDR1 is MNHEY and CDR2 SMNVEV (reference sequence). The V gene end was trimmed by 5 bases and the J gene end by 5 bases; junction bases not matched to a gene: 10. This CDR3 has 17 amino acids. The CDR3, as DNA: TGTGCCAGCAGTCCTCGACTAGCGGGGGGCCTTGGAGATACGCAGTATTTT. This sequence encodes CASSPRLAGGLGDTQYF.

The V gene is TRBV19, the J gene TRBJ1-1; TRBD1 is a possible D gene (6 bases). V was trimmed by 6 bases and J by 6 bases, leaving 20 bases between them. The CDR3 consists of 15 residues. CDR1 and CDR2 (germline): LNHDA, SQIVND (reference sequence). For the CDR3, the DNA is TGTGCCAGTAGGAAGGTGGGTGGGGGGGCTCCTGAAGCTTTCTTT. Translation gives CASRKVGGGAPEAFF.

The chain carries TRBV10-3 and TRBJ2-7; D possibly uses TRBD1 or TRBD2 (5 bases each). The CDR3 spans 14 residues. Deletions cut 4 bases from V and 3 bases from J, with 13 bases between. Germline values: CDR1 ENHRY, CDR2 SYGVKD. This CDR3 reads CAISAGQSLYEQYF. CDR3 sequence (DNA): TGTGCCATCAGTGCGGGGCAGAGTCTCTACGAGCAGTACTTC.

This chain connects TRBV13 to TRBJ1-1; D gene uncertain. The germline gives CDR1 PRHDT, CDR2 FYEKMQ (reference sequence). This CDR3 spans 14 amino acids. V shed 2 bases and J shed 1 base, with 8 bases lying between them. The CDR3 sequence is CASSLTTANTEAFF. Written as DNA, the CDR3 is TGTGCCAGCAGCTTAACTACGGCGAACACTGAAGCTTTCTTT.

This clone was seen once. This chain joins TRBV7-8 and TRBJ2-3; no reliable D call. Per the germline V gene, CDR1 is SGHVS and CDR2 is FQNEAQ. With 2 bases removed from V and 4 bases from J, the gap between germline ends came to 4 bases. This CDR3 comprises 12 residues. The CDR3 DNA reads as TGTGCCAGCAGCTTATTTTCAGATACGCAGTATTTT. Residues: CASSLFSDTQYF.

The sample holds one count of this clone. The chain links TRBV6-5 to TRBJ1-2; 9 positions agree with TRBD1. The junction had 6 bases not matched to a gene; V was cut back by 6 bases and J by 4 bases. The CDR3 is 14 amino acids. The germline CDR1 and CDR2 sequences are MNHEY and SVGAGI. CDR3 protein: CASRVGQGLYGYTF. The CDR3, as DNA: TGTGCCAGCAGAGTGGGACAGGGACTCTATGGCTACACCTTC.

This clone was recorded only once. V is TRBV9 and J is TRBJ2-1; 11 bases are a match to TRBD1. Germline V gives CDR1 SGDLS, CDR2 YYNGEE. With 8 bases clipped from V and 8 bases from J, the junction kept 6 bases outside the gene matches. There are 13 residues in the CDR3. As DNA, the CDR3 is TGTGCCAGTGGACAGGGGGCCTTATATGAGCAGTTCTTC. Translating it yields CASGQGALYEQFF.

The rearrangement uses TRBV7-2 and TRBJ2-5; D is unresolved. V lost 5 bases and J 0 bases, leaving 10 bases between the germline ends. Germline V gene data show CDR1 as SGHTA and CDR2 as FQGNSA. The CDR3 runs 14 residues. CDR3 loop: CASSPRHYQETQYF. Written as DNA, the CDR3 is TGTGCCAGCAGCCCCAGACACTACCAAGAGACCCAGTACTTC.

CDR3 coding DNA: TGTGCCAGCTCACTACTAGCGGTGGTAGACACCGGGGAGCTGTTTTTT. This codes for CASSLLAVVDTGELFF. The chain links TRBV18 to TRBJ2-2; 8 bases align to TRBD2. Looked up from germline, CDR1 is KGHSH and CDR2 is LQKENI. The CDR3 runs to 16 residues. Trimming took 4 bases from V and 3 from J; bases not matched to a gene: 7.

The chain joins TRBV6-5 to TRBJ2-1; D not resolved. Germline-derived CDR1 and CDR2 are MNHEY and SVGAGI. Trimming stripped 6 bases from V and 12 bases from J, with 9 bases between. This CDR3 comprises 10 residues. In DNA, the CDR3 is TGTGCCAGCAGGTTGTTGGTGCAGTTCTTC. Amino acids: CASRLLVQFF.